The T cell receptor beta chain described here comes from a study of early T cells in non-severe SARS-CoV-2 infection. The TCR library protocol attached unique molecular identifiers to the individual cDNA molecules. TCRdb used MiXCR to reprocess the 5' RACE reads, holding one entry per CDR3 protein. The sample lists tens of thousands of distinct CDR3 sequences; around 13% were seen once. In its sample, this clonotype was seen many times. Germline V gene lookup returns CDR1 SGHTA and CDR2 FQGNSA. The ends were cut back, 2 bases at V and 3 bases at J, with 10 bases in the middle. This CDR3 spans 14 amino acids.

The source material was whole blood. The chain combines TRBV7-2 with TRBJ1-1; no definite D call. This sequence was found in an adult who was a healthcare worker with PCR-confirmed SARS-CoV-2 infection or an uninfected control (not recorded which). The CDR3 nucleotides read TGTGCCAGCAGCTTACTTTCTGTTTACACTGAAGCTTTCTTT. This encodes CASSLLSVYTEAFF.